This is a list of T cell receptor beta chains from one sample in a study of T cell repertoires in cytomegalovirus infection. TCRdb reprocessed the reads with MiXCR, giving one entry per CDR3 protein. Of more than 500,000 distinct CDR3 sequences in the sample, about 17% were seen once. Sequenced material: CD8+ T cells from PBMCs. These receptors all come from a human donor in good health (CMV status not recorded). Some clones in this sample may be carry-over from other donors' samples. CDR3s include the opening cysteine and the closing phenylalanine or tryptophan. Fields, in order: J gene, clone size, D gene, V gene, CDR3 protein, CDR3 DNA. A D gene is named only where the DNA matches it firmly. Clone sizes are given selectively: once, few, many, or a class where the clone is expanded.

>TRBJ2-3|many|-|TRBV7-6
CASSLDWGTDTQYF
TGTGCCAGCAGCTTAGACTGGGGGACAGATACGCAGTATTTT
>TRBJ1-5|many|-|TRBV12-3/TRBV12-4
CASSFRVVGPQHF
TGTGCCAGCAGTTTCCGGGTTGTAGGACCCCAGCATTTT
>TRBJ2-5|many|TRBD2|TRBV28
CASSLREGQETQYF
TGTGCCAGCAGTTTGCGGGAGGGGCAAGAGACCCAGTACTTC
>TRBJ2-3|-|-|TRBV4-1
CASSKVRFGVVADTQYF
TGCGCCAGCAGCAAGGTCAGATTTGGGGTTGTCGCAGATACGCAGTATTTT
>TRBJ1-2|-|TRBD1|TRBV6-5
CASSYSRTGTAYGYTF
TGTGCCAGCAGTTACTCGCGTACCGGGACAGCCTATGGCTACACCTTC
>TRBJ2-7|many|TRBD1|TRBV19
CASSDQGETYEQYF
TGTGCCAGTAGTGATCAGGGGGAAACCTACGAGCAGTACTTC
>TRBJ2-5|few|-|TRBV13
CASSSHSGQETQYF
TGTGCCAGCAGCTCTCATTCAGGTCAAGAGACCCAGTACTTC
>TRBJ1-1|-|-|TRBV29-1
CSVDGVAANTVAFF
TGCAGCGTTGACGGCGTGGCGGCGAACACTGTAGCTTTCTTT
>TRBJ1-2|-|-|TRBV19
CASTPPGKNYGYTF
TGTGCCAGTACCCCCCCCGGTAAAAACTATGGCTACACCTTC
>TRBJ2-4|-|-|TRBV5-1
CASSAGRIAKNIQYF
TGCGCCAGCAGCGCAGGGAGGATCGCCAAAAACATTCAGTACTTC
>TRBJ2-5|many|-|TRBV7-6
CASSPGHVRETQYF
TGTGCCAGCAGCCCTGGTCACGTCAGGGAGACCCAGTACTTC
>TRBJ1-3|-|TRBD1|TRBV25-1
CASSEWEGTGTNTIYF
TGTGCCAGCAGTGAATGGGAAGGGACAGGGACAAACACCATATATTTT
>TRBJ2-5|-|-|TRBV19
CASAHPTQETQYF
TGTGCCAGTGCTCACCCGACCCAAGAGACCCAGTACTTC
>TRBJ2-7|-|TRBD1|TRBV12-3/TRBV12-4
CASRSDRAHEQYF
TGTGCCAGCAGAAGCGACAGGGCCCACGAGCAGTACTTC
>TRBJ1-1|many|-|TRBV7-8
CASSLRTTPYRDTEAFF
TGTGCCAGCAGCTTAAGGACGACACCCTACCGGGACACTGAAGCTTTCTTT
>TRBJ2-7|-|TRBD1|TRBV20-1
CSARETQQGRVSHEQYF
TGCAGTGCTAGAGAGACCCAACAGGGGCGAGTATCCCACGAGCAGTACTTC
>TRBJ1-1|many|-|TRBV20-1
CSAREPQENTEAFF
TGCAGTGCTAGAGAACCCCAGGAGAACACTGAAGCTTTCTTT
>TRBJ1-2|few|TRBD1|TRBV2
CAKQGVYGYTF
TGTGCCAAGCAGGGGGTGTATGGCTACACCTTC
>TRBJ1-4|-|-|TRBV4-2
CASSQEDLRGEKLFF
TGTGCCAGCAGCCAAGAAGATTTGCGTGGGGAAAAACTGTTTTTT
>TRBJ2-7|-|TRBD1|TRBV7-7
CASSPGQASYEQYF
TGTGCTAGCAGCCCGGGACAGGCCTCCTACGAGCAGTACTTC
>TRBJ1-1|many|TRBD1|TRBV27
CASSLSGRGRPWKDTEAFF
TGTGCCAGCAGTTTATCGGGTAGGGGGCGACCCTGGAAGGACACTGAAGCTTTCTTT
>TRBJ2-7|-|TRBD2|TRBV11-2
CASSLDGGRASYEQYF
TGTGCCAGCAGCTTAGATGGAGGGAGGGCCTCCTACGAGCAGTACTTC
>TRBJ1-2|-|TRBD1|TRBV6-1
CASRSTGVRGLMYGYTF
TGTGCCAGCAGGTCTACAGGGGTGAGGGGACTGATGTATGGCTACACCTTC
>TRBJ2-1|few|TRBD2|TRBV27
CASSSGGAWNEQFF
TGTGCCAGCAGTAGCGGGGGGGCCTGGAATGAGCAGTTCTTC
>TRBJ1-6|many|-|TRBV7-9
CASSLPPTGPNNSPLHF
TGTGCCAGCAGCTTACCTCCGACAGGACCTAATAATTCACCCCTCCACTTT
>TRBJ1-6|many|-|TRBV7-9
CASSPEGYTLHF
TGTGCCAGCAGCCCGGAGGGGTACACCCTCCACTTT
>TRBJ2-7|few|-|TRBV27
CASSHRVSHEQYF
TGTGCCAGCAGTCACAGGGTCTCCCACGAGCAGTACTTC
>TRBJ2-7|-|TRBD2|TRBV20-1
CSGRELAGGYEQYF
TGCAGTGGTAGAGAACTAGCGGGAGGCTACGAGCAGTACTTC
>TRBJ2-1|few|TRBD2|TRBV28
CASRVQAGRSYNEQFF
TGTGCCAGCAGGGTACAAGCGGGGCGCTCCTACAATGAGCAGTTCTTC
>TRBJ2-7|many|TRBD1|TRBV7-9
CASNPNRGYEQYF
TGTGCCAGCAACCCAAACAGGGGCTACGAGCAGTACTTC
>TRBJ2-3|many|-|TRBV19
CASSIVGVADTQYF
TGTGCCAGTAGTATAGTGGGAGTAGCAGATACGCAGTATTTT
>TRBJ2-2|-|-|TRBV29-1
CSVLHDPATANTGELFF
TGCAGCGTTCTCCATGACCCCGCGACCGCGAACACCGGGGAGCTGTTTTTT
>TRBJ2-2|many|TRBD1|TRBV7-8
CASSLFKGTEGTGELFF
TGTGCCAGCAGCTTATTCAAGGGGACAGAGGGCACCGGGGAGCTGTTTTTT
>TRBJ2-7|many|TRBD1|TRBV7-7
CASSSYRGREQYF
TGTGCCAGCAGCAGTTACAGGGGTCGCGAGCAGTACTTC
>TRBJ1-1|-|-|TRBV5-4
CASSTGIEAFF
TGTGCCAGCAGTACAGGGATTGAAGCTTTCTTT
>TRBJ2-1|-|TRBD2|TRBV5-5
CASSLGRLAGTNEQFF
TGTGCCAGCAGCTTGGGACGACTAGCGGGGACCAATGAGCAGTTCTTC
>TRBJ2-1|-|TRBD2|TRBV7-9
CASSSLAGARNEQFF
TGTGCCAGCAGCTCCCTAGCGGGAGCTCGCAATGAGCAGTTCTTC
>TRBJ2-5|many|-|TRBV5-4
CASDSPMGSTETQYF
TGTGCCAGCGACTCCCCGATGGGGAGTACGGAGACCCAGTACTTC
>TRBJ2-5|few|-|TRBV6-1
CATGGPTYF
TGTGCCACCGGGGGCCCAACGTACTTC
>TRBJ1-2|-|-|TRBV2
CASSEEDQPNYGYTF
TGTGCCAGCAGTGAGGAGGACCAGCCTAACTATGGCTACACCTTC
>TRBJ2-1|few|-|TRBV20-1
CSASGPYNEQFF
TGCAGTGCTAGCGGGCCCTACAATGAGCAGTTCTTC
>TRBJ1-1|-|-|TRBV9
CASSAEAGGNEAFF
TGTGCCAGCAGCGCGGAGGCGGGGGGGAATGAAGCTTTCTTT
>TRBJ2-3|many|-|TRBV28
CASSPGRGTDTQYF
TGTGCCAGCAGTCCGGGACGAGGTACAGATACGCAGTATTTT
>TRBJ2-7|-|-|TRBV5-5
CASIPWGSSYEQYF
TGTGCCAGCATCCCGTGGGGCTCCTCCTACGAGCAGTACTTC
>TRBJ1-2|few|-|TRBV7-9
CASSLGAGSYGYTF
TGTGCCAGCAGCTTGGGGGCAGGGTCCTATGGCTACACCTTC
>TRBJ2-1|few|-|TRBV19
CASTGKLGDVRVMNEQFF
TGTGCCAGTACCGGCAAACTAGGGGACGTTAGGGTAATGAATGAGCAGTTCTTC
>TRBJ2-2|many|-|TRBV6-1
CASKTWPGDGELFF
TGTGCCAGCAAGACATGGCCTGGTGACGGGGAGCTGTTTTTT
>TRBJ1-1|few|TRBD1|TRBV11-2
CASSSGQVTEAFF
TGTGCCAGCAGCTCCGGACAGGTAACTGAAGCTTTCTTT
>TRBJ2-7|many|TRBD2|TRBV7-9
CASSYGLAETYEQYF
TGTGCCAGCAGCTACGGACTAGCGGAAACCTACGAGCAGTACTTC
>TRBJ1-2|few|-|TRBV4-2
CASSQEQGGTDGYTF
TGTGCCAGCAGCCAAGAGCAGGGAGGTACGGATGGCTACACCTTC
>TRBJ2-1|many|-|TRBV12-3/TRBV12-4
CASSPNTPNPTYNEQFF
TGTGCCAGCAGTCCTAATACTCCGAACCCAACCTACAATGAGCAGTTCTTC
>TRBJ1-2|-|-|TRBV9
CASSVADSFNYGYTF
TGTGCCAGCAGCGTAGCTGACAGTTTTAACTATGGCTACACCTTC
>TRBJ2-1|-|TRBD1|TRBV2
CASPPDRDNEQFF
TGTGCCAGCCCACCCGACAGGGACAATGAGCAGTTCTTC
>TRBJ2-1|few|TRBD2|TRBV27
CASRTAGVENEQFF
TGTGCCAGCAGGACAGCGGGAGTGGAAAATGAGCAGTTCTTC